This record looks at one T cell receptor (beta chain) sequence and its context. The data were taken from a study of blood T cell repertoires in COVID-19. Study-level background: Nucleic acid was either cDNA or gDNA, and it came from T cells, B-cell-depleted T cells, or PBMCs.

Method: immunoSEQ multiplex PCR; TCRdb's copy keeps in-frame clones and lacks some. The sample holds tens of thousands of clones, 75% to 90% seen once. The CDR3 has 15 amino acids. Germline V lookup: CDR1 MNHEY, CDR2 SVGAGI. V shed 7 bases and J shed 2 bases, with 16 bases lying between them. The specimen sequenced was peripheral blood. The source is a human donor in a cohort sampled during active COVID-19. V gene TRBV6-5 combines with J gene TRBJ2-3, with unresolved D. The CDR3 is CASIGGHSHTDTQYF. The CDR3 region has the DNA TGTGCCAGCATAGGTGGGCACTCGCACACAGATACGCAGTATTTT.